The rows below give T cell receptor beta chains drawn from one sample of a study of T cells in tuberculosis. The repertoire was sequenced with immunoSEQ multiplex PCR; TCRdb's copy has only in-frame clones and lacks some. The repertoire consists of approximately 60,000 clones, with 81% occurring once and the leading ten covering 9.5% to 15%. The sequenced sample was CD1b-GMM tetramer-negative cells sorted from PBMCs. These receptors originate from an adult woman with latent tuberculosis. The CDR3 runs from the conserved cysteine through the conserved F or W. D genes are given only for firm matches. Clone size appears in some rows only: once, few, many, or a class for an expanded clone.

J | size | D | V | CDR3 | DNA
TRBJ2-1 | - | - | TRBV7-6 | CASSLVGSNEQFF | TGTGCCAGCAGCTTAGTGGGGAGCAATGAGCAGTTCTTC
TRBJ1-1 | - | - | TRBV19 | CASSRTVNTEAFF | TGTGCCAGTAGCCGGACAGTAAACACTGAAGCTTTCTTT
TRBJ2-7 | - | - | TRBV6-5 | CASSEPGGRNEQYF | TGTGCCAGCAGCGAACCTGGGGGCCGGAACGAGCAGTACTTC
TRBJ2-3 | once | TRBD2 | TRBV5-5 | CASSSPGGGLTDTQYF | TGTGCCAGCAGTTCCCCGGGAGGAGGGCTCACAGATACGCAGTATTTT
TRBJ2-3 | few | TRBD2 | TRBV9 | CASSVPLAGGPDTDTQYF | TGTGCCAGCAGCGTACCACTAGCGGGGGGGCCCGACACAGATACGCAGTATTTT
TRBJ1-4 | - | TRBD1 | TRBV29-1 | CSVGDRVGEKLFF | TGCAGCGTTGGGGACAGGGTAGGAGAAAAACTGTTTTTT
TRBJ2-1 | - | - | TRBV10-3 | CAISENEGDRQFF | TGTGCCATCAGTGAGAATGAAGGGGATCGTCAGTTCTTC
TRBJ2-5 | - | - | TRBV15 | CATSRLLGLEETQYF | TGTGCCACCAGCAGACTACTGGGCCTCGAAGAGACCCAGTACTTC
TRBJ2-7 | - | - | TRBV4-2 | CASSQEVDLYEQYF | TGTGCCAGCAGCCAAGAAGTAGATCTCTACGAGCAGTACTTC
TRBJ2-1 | few | TRBD1 | TRBV27 | CATGRGDRGHNEQFF | TGTGCCACCGGCAGGGGGGACAGGGGTCACAATGAGCAGTTCTTC
TRBJ2-1 | - | TRBD1 | TRBV13 | CASSLRGLGHNEQFF | TGTGCCAGCAGCTTAAGGGGGCTGGGGCACAATGAGCAGTTCTTC
TRBJ2-1 | - | TRBD1 | TRBV7-8 | CASSPQRTGASNEQFF | TGTGCCAGCAGCCCCCAGCGGACAGGGGCGTCGAATGAGCAGTTCTTC
TRBJ1-1 | - | - | TRBV19 | CASTQRGASTEAFF | TGTGCCAGTACCCAACGGGGGGCGAGCACTGAAGCTTTCTTT
TRBJ1-1 | - | - | TRBV30 | CACSTPGTGGTEAFF | TGTGCCTGTTCCACTCCCGGGACGGGGGGCACTGAAGCTTTCTTT
TRBJ2-7 | - | TRBD1 | TRBV5-1 | CASSSRDRGQTEQYF | TGCGCCAGCAGCTCCCGGGACAGGGGTCAGACGGAGCAGTACTTC
TRBJ2-3 | - | - | TRBV11-3 | CASSLGGDTQYF | TGTGCCAGCAGCTTGGGGGGAGATACGCAGTATTTT
TRBJ1-3 | once | - | TRBV15 | CATSRNSPGHRSGNTIYF | TGTGCCACCAGCAGAAACTCCCCAGGCCACAGGTCCGGAAACACCATATATTTT
TRBJ2-1 | - | TRBD2 | TRBV7-3 | CASSLKGTSWGNEQFF | TGTGCCAGCAGCTTAAAGGGGACTAGTTGGGGAAATGAGCAGTTCTTC
TRBJ1-5 | once | - | TRBV30 | CAWTVRSGGNQPQHF | TGTGCCTGGACTGTACGATCAGGGGGCAATCAGCCCCAGCATTTT
TRBJ2-2 | - | TRBD2 | TRBV4-2 | CATNLVAGGSDGELFF | TGTGCCACAAATCTAGTAGCGGGGGGCTCAGACGGGGAGCTGTTTTTT
TRBJ2-5 | - | - | TRBV6-6 | CASSQQGGETQYF | TGTGCCAGCAGTCAACAGGGTGGTGAGACCCAGTACTTC
TRBJ1-5 | - | TRBD1 | TRBV6-6 | CASKTGENQPQHF | TGTGCCAGCAAGACAGGGGAAAATCAGCCCCAGCATTTT
TRBJ1-1 | - | - | TRBV5-8 | CASSTGSGSYTEAFF | TGTGCCAGCAGCACAGGTTCAGGCTCCTACACTGAAGCTTTCTTT
TRBJ1-2 | - | - | TRBV7-5 | CVRCTFPGTASYGYTF | TGTGTCAGATGCACATTCCCCGGGACAGCTTCCTATGGCTACACCTTC
TRBJ2-1 | - | TRBD2 | TRBV5-1 | CASSLVVAGEQFF | TGCGCCAGCAGCTTGGTAGTAGCGGGGGAGCAGTTCTTC